Listed below are T cell receptor beta chains from one sample, sequenced in a study of CD8+ T cells in alopecia areata. The repertoire was sequenced with immunoSEQ multiplex PCR; TCRdb's copy has only in-frame clones and lacks some. The table records 95,000 to 150,000 clones, about 50% of them present only once. Specimen: CD4+ T cells sorted from blood, collected at week 4, from a patient treated with tofacitinib. The receptors shown here come from a human donor with alopecia areata. CDR3s include the opening cysteine and the closing phenylalanine or tryptophan. The D gene is left open where the match is weak. Clone size is not always given. Where it is, it says once, few, many or a class for expanded clones.

j_gene: TRBJ2-7; abundance: few; v_gene: TRBV29-1; d_gene: NA; CDR3nt: TGCAGCGCGAGGGGTCAACGGGGAGGCGCAGAGCAGTACTTC; CDR3aa: CSARGQRGGAEQYF
j_gene: TRBJ1-3; abundance: NA; v_gene: TRBV25-1; d_gene: TRBD1; CDR3nt: TGTGCCAGCAGTCCATACACCGGGACAGGGGGCTCTGGAAACACCATATATTTT; CDR3aa: CASSPYTGTGGSGNTIYF
j_gene: TRBJ2-5; abundance: NA; v_gene: TRBV5-6; d_gene: NA; CDR3nt: TGTGCCAGCAGCTTGGGTCAGTTCCAAGGGACCCAGTACTTC; CDR3aa: CASSLGQFQGTQYF
j_gene: TRBJ1-2; abundance: NA; v_gene: TRBV29-1; d_gene: NA; CDR3nt: TGCAGCGTTGACTTTCTTGCGCGCGACAGCGTAAGCGGCTACACCTTC; CDR3aa: CSVDFLARDSVSGYTF
j_gene: TRBJ2-1; abundance: few; v_gene: TRBV29-1; d_gene: TRBD2; CDR3nt: TGCAGCGTTGAGATCCAGCGGGGGGACTATGAGCAGTTCTTC; CDR3aa: CSVEIQRGDYEQFF
j_gene: TRBJ1-2; abundance: NA; v_gene: TRBV4-1; d_gene: NA; CDR3nt: TGCGCCAGCAGCCCCGGGGGCGCGGGCGTCCCGGGTTATGGCTACACCTTC; CDR3aa: CASSPGGAGVPGYGYTF
j_gene: TRBJ2-3; abundance: NA; v_gene: TRBV29-1; d_gene: NA; CDR3nt: TGCAGTTTCATCGGAACAGGGATCCTAACTAGCACAGATACGCAGTATTTT; CDR3aa: CSFIGTGILTSTDTQYF
j_gene: TRBJ1-3; abundance: few; v_gene: TRBV29-1; d_gene: NA; CDR3nt: TGCAGCGTTTGGGGCTCTGGAAACACCATATATTTT; CDR3aa: CSVWGSGNTIYF
j_gene: TRBJ2-1; abundance: few; v_gene: TRBV11-2; d_gene: TRBD2; CDR3nt: TGTGCCAGCAGCTTAGAACTAGCGGGAGGGACCCGGTTCGACAATGAGCAGTTCTTC; CDR3aa: CASSLELAGGTRFDNEQFF
j_gene: TRBJ2-3; abundance: NA; v_gene: TRBV11-2; d_gene: TRBD2; CDR3nt: TGTGCCAGCAGCCCCGGCCGGACTAGCGGTTCCACAGATACGCAGTATTTT; CDR3aa: CASSPGRTSGSTDTQYF
j_gene: TRBJ2-7; abundance: once; v_gene: TRBV18; d_gene: NA; CDR3nt: TGTGCCAGCTCACCACCGGGGGGCTCCTACGAGCAGTACTTC; CDR3aa: CASSPPGGSYEQYF
j_gene: TRBJ2-5; abundance: NA; v_gene: TRBV6-5; d_gene: NA; CDR3nt: TGTGCCAGCAGTAAAAACCGGGAGACCCAGTACTTC; CDR3aa: CASSKNRETQYF
j_gene: TRBJ2-6; abundance: few; v_gene: TRBV5-1; d_gene: NA; CDR3nt: TGCGCCAGCGTACTGTTGCCCTCTGGGGCCAACGTCCTGACTTTC; CDR3aa: CASVLLPSGANVLTF
j_gene: TRBJ2-4; abundance: NA; v_gene: TRBV5-1; d_gene: TRBD1; CDR3nt: TGCGCCAGCAGCTTTAAAGGGGGCGAAAACATTCAGTACTTC; CDR3aa: CASSFKGGENIQYF